There are a few counts of the clone carrying this T cell receptor (beta chain). Its antigen is unknown. The DNA is left out, because the CDR3 cannot be placed on it with certainty; the CDR3 is given as TCRdb lists it. This sample is drawn from a study of T-cell memory formation after mild COVID-19. Germline V gene lookup returns CDR1 DFQATT and CDR2 SNEGSKA (reference sequence). The CDR3 adds up to 14 amino acids, both ends counted. Barcoded TCR alpha and TCR beta cDNA libraries with UMIs came from 5'RACE using constant-segment primers. TCRdb used MiXCR to reprocess the 5' RACE reads, holding one entry per CDR3 protein. The repertoire consists of over 450,000 distinct CDR3 sequences, with around 21% occurring once and the leading ten covering around 12%. The study, taken as a whole, reports: Contracting clones from day 15 to 85 had balanced CD4/CD8; later expanders favoured CD4+.

V usage is TRBV20-1 and J usage is TRBJ2-7. Sequencing was done on a sample of PBMCs or a T cell subset sorted from them (not recorded which). The source of this sequence is an adult woman who had mild COVID-19 (a few samples of this study predate the infection). Cell type and time point are not known. The CDR3 here is CSARNAFGSGEQYF.